The 6 T cell receptor beta chains in this list originate from one sample, sequenced in a study of blood T cell repertoires in COVID-19. Repertoires were generated with immunoSEQ multiplex PCR, while TCRdb's copy carries only in-frame clones and drops some. The sample gives 90,000 to 120,000 clones, around 92% of which show up once; 4% to 6% is in the top ten. The sequencing sample was made of peripheral blood. The receptors come from a man in his forties with active or convalescent COVID-19.

The chain recombines TRBV6-5 with TRBJ2-7, with TRBD2 identical over 12 bases. Germline V lookup: CDR1 MNHEY, CDR2 SVGAGI. The CDR3 has 15 amino acids. With 6 bases clipped from V and 4 bases from J, the junction kept 7 bases outside the gene matches. Here the CDR3 DNA reads TGTGCCAGCAGACAAACGACTAGCGGGAGTTACGAGCAGTACTTC. Its translation: CASRQTTSGSYEQYF.

The chain recombines TRBV10-1 with TRBJ1-2; D is unclear. The germline V gene has CDR1 WNHNN and CDR2 SYGVQD (reference sequence). CDR3 length: 13 residues. The ends were cut back, 3 bases at V and 1 base at J, with 6 bases in the middle. In nucleotides, the CDR3 is TGCGCCAGCAGTGATCAGCGTAACTATGGCTACACCTTC. As protein: CASSDQRNYGYTF.

The rearrangement uses TRBV27 and TRBJ2-1, with TRBD2 identical over 11 bases. The germline gives CDR1 MNHEY, CDR2 SMNVEV (reference sequence). V was pared by 5 bases and J by 9 bases, with 9 bases of the junction left unmatched. The CDR3 is 15 amino acids. The CDR3 nucleotides read TGTGCCAGCAGTCTCTTAGCGGGGGGGACAAGTGAGCAGTTCTTC. It translates to CASSLLAGGTSEQFF.

The V gene is TRBV4-3, the J gene TRBJ1-2; no reliable D call. Trimming removed 2 bases from V and 4 bases from J, with 14 bases in between. This CDR3 contains 15 residues. CDR1 LGHNA and CDR2 YSLEER come from the germline V gene. CDR3 DNA: TGCGCCAGCAGCCAAAAGAGGCAGACCATCTATGGCTACACCTTC. Its translation is CASSQKRQTIYGYTF.

The chain uses TRBV28 and TRBJ2-7, with D tentatively TRBD1 (6 bases). Germline values: CDR1 MDHEN, CDR2 SYDVKM. The CDR3 is 16 amino acids. V shed 3 bases and J shed 0 bases, with 15 bases lying between them. The chain's CDR3 is CASSFLGAGGSYEQYF. The CDR3 DNA sequence: TGTGCCAGCAGTTTCCTGGGGGCGGGTGGCTCCTACGAGCAGTACTTC.

The V gene is TRBV28, the J gene TRBJ2-1; 7 nucleotides line up with TRBD2. V shed 1 base, J shed 2 bases, and the junction held 5 bases outside the gene matches. Germline CDR1 MDHEN, CDR2 SYDVKM. This CDR3 contains 16 residues. CDR3 bases: TGTGCCAGCAGTTTATACGGGAGGCCCCCCTACAATGAGCAGTTCTTC. Encoded protein: CASSLYGRPPYNEQFF.